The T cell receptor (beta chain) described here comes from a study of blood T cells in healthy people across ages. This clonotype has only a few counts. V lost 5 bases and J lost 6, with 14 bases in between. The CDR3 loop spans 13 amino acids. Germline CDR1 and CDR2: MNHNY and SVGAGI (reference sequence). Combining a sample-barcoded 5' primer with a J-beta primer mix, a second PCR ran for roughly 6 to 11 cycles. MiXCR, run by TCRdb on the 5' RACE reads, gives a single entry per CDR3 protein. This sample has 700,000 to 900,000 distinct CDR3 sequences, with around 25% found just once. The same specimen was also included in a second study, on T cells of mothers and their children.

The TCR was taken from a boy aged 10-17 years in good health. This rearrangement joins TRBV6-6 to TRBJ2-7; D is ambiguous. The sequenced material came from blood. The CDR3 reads CASSTHQVPEQYF. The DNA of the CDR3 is TGTGCCAGCAGTACGCACCAAGTACCCGAGCAGTACTTC.